These 12 T cell receptor beta chains were all obtained from the same sample, sequenced in a study of CD8+CD57+ T cells in acquired aplastic anemia. Sequenced patients had shown CD8+CD57+ cell expansion by flow cytometry. Profiles of TCR beta VDJ and CDR3 were generated from a genomic DNA template. MiXCR, applied by TCRdb to the reads, yields one record per CDR3 protein. The sample lists 400,000 to 600,000 distinct CDR3 sequences, over 25% occurring once. Sequencing was done on a sample of sorted CD4+, CD8+, or CD8+CD57+ T cells (not recorded which) from PBMCs. The receptor set was obtained from a human donor with aplastic anemia.

This clonotype was recorded at least ten times. The V call is TRBV20-1, the J call TRBJ2-7, with 7 nucleotides matching TRBD2. The V gene end was trimmed by 1 base and the J gene end by 0 bases; junction bases not matched to a gene: 3. Per the germline V gene, CDR1 is DFQATT and CDR2 is SNEGSKA (reference sequence). The CDR3 runs to 14 residues. CDR3 protein: CSARGGRDSYEQYF. In DNA, the CDR3 is TGCAGTGCTAGAGGCGGGAGAGACTCCTACGAGCAGTACTTC.

This clonotype appeared a few times. An end of the junction differs from the germline gene, which may be a read error. The rearrangement links TRBV19 to TRBJ2-3; TRBD2 agrees at 9 bases. The CDR3 length is 14 residues. Germline loops: CDR1 LNHDA, CDR2 SQIVND (reference sequence). CDR3 region: CASGGLAGRDTQYF. The CDR3 DNA reads as TGCGCCAGCGGGGGGTTAGCGGGAAGGGATACGCAGTATTTT.

The V gene is TRBV6-1, the J gene TRBJ1-5; D is possibly TRBD1 (5 bases). Deletions cut 5 bases from V and 5 bases from J, with 10 bases between. The V gene's germline CDR1 is MNHNS and CDR2 SASEGT. The CDR3 runs 13 residues. The CDR3 DNA is TGTGCCAGCAGTCCGGGGACCTATCAGCCCCAGCATTTT. This translates into CASSPGTYQPQHF.

There are many counts of this clonotype. V is TRBV7-6 and J is TRBJ2-7, with TRBD1 identical over 8 bases. Germline CDR1 reads SGHVS; CDR2 reads FNYEAQ. This CDR3 is 15 amino acids long. Unmatched junction bases numbered 7, after V lost 1 base and J lost 5 bases. The CDR3 DNA reads as TGTGCCAGCAGCTTAGAATCGAGACAGGGGAACGAGCAGTACTTC. This translates into CASSLESRQGNEQYF.

The rearrangement uses TRBV7-8 and TRBJ1-2, with no clear D. The CDR3 runs to 13 residues. Germline CDR1 reads SGHVS; CDR2 reads FQNEAQ. The ends were cut back, 6 bases at V and 3 bases at J, with 11 bases in the middle. Here the CDR3 DNA reads TGTGCCAGCAGTTTACCTCAGGACTATGGCTACACCTTC. Translation: CASSLPQDYGYTF.

About this clonotype: Germline is not matched at one junction end, which may reflect a read error. The J gene is TRBJ2-3, the V gene TRBV14; D possibly corresponds to TRBD2 (5 bases). The CDR3 is made up of 14 amino acids. Per germline, CDR1 SGHDN and CDR2 FVKESK. CDR3 in amino acids: CASSLAILRDTRYF. The CDR3 DNA reads TGTGCCAGCAGCCTAGCGATTCTTCGAGATACGCGGTATTTT.

In its sample, this clonotype was seen a few times. The rearrangement joins TRBV9 to TRBJ2-2, with unresolved D. Looked up from germline, CDR1 is SGDLS and CDR2 is YYNGEE. Between the trimmed V and J ends, which lost 0 bases and 2 bases, there was a span of 8 bases. The CDR3 is 15 residues long. This CDR3 reads CASSVVASNTGELFF. CDR3 sequence (DNA): TGTGCCAGCAGCGTAGTCGCCTCTAACACCGGGGAGCTGTTTTTT.

V and J are TRBV4-2 and TRBJ1-2; 11 bases are shared with TRBD1. The V segment lost 4 bases and the J segment 8 bases; nucleotides outside the gene matches: 6. This CDR3 contains 14 residues. Germline lookup yields CDR1 LGHNA and CDR2 YNFKEQ. The CDR3 DNA reads TGTGCCAGCAGCCCTGGACAGGGGGCAGAGGGCTACACCTTC. Translation: CASSPGQGAEGYTF.

This clonotype was seen many times. J is TRBJ2-7 and V is TRBV6-1, with D possibly called TRBD1 or TRBD2 (5 bases each). CDR3 length: 12 residues. Germline loops: CDR1 MNHNS, CDR2 SASEGT. Trimming shortened V by 6 bases and J by 7 bases, and 13 bases separated the two germline ends. CDR3 loop: CASSPGTGEQYF. The CDR3 bases are TGTGCCAGCAGCCCAGGGACGGGGGAGCAGTACTTC.

This chain links TRBV9 with TRBJ2-1; possibly TRBD1 for D (5 bases). CDR1 SGDLS and CDR2 YYNGEE come from the germline V gene. V was clipped by 3 bases and J by 5 bases, with 6 bases between them. This CDR3 contains 12 residues. The CDR3 DNA follows: TGTGCCAGCAGCGAACAGGACAATGAGCAGTTCTTC. Protein: CASSEQDNEQFF.

This clonotype showed up many times. The chain uses TRBV10-3 and TRBJ2-5, with 9 bases aligning to TRBD1. Trimming at V came to 4 bases and at J to 4 bases, leaving 4 bases not matched to a gene. CDR3 size: 14 residues. Germline V gives CDR1 ENHRY, CDR2 SYGVKD. CDR3 region: CAISGQGGGETQYF. For the CDR3, the DNA is TGTGCCATCAGTGGACAGGGGGGCGGAGAGACCCAGTACTTC.

The chain combines TRBV9 with TRBJ2-1; TRBD1 aligns across 9 bases. Trimming cost V 0 bases and J 10 bases; bases outside gene matches: 14. CDR1 is SGDLS and CDR2 is YYNGEE in the germline V gene. There are 17 residues in the CDR3. The DNA of the CDR3 is TGTGCCAGCAGCGTAGCCCCACCGGGACAGGGCTTTGGCGAGCAGTTCTTC. Encoded protein: CASSVAPPGQGFGEQFF. The variable domain in full, completed from reference TRBV9 and TRBJ2-1, reads DSGVTQTPKHLITATGQRVTLRCSPRSGDLSVYWYQQSLDQGLQFLIQYYNGEERAKGNILERFSAQQFPDLHSELNLSSLELGDSALYFCASSVAPPGQGFGEQFFGPGTRLTVL.